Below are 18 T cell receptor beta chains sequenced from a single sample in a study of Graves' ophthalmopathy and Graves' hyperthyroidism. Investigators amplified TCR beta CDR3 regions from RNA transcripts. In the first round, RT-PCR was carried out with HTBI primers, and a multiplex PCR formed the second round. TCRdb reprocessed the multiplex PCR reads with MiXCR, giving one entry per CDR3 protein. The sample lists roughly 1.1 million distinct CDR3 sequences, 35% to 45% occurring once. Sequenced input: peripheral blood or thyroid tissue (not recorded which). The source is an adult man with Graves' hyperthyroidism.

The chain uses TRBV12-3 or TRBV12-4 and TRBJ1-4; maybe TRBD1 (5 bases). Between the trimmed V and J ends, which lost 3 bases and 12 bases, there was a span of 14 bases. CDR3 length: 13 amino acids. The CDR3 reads CASSFILGGELFF. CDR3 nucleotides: TGTGCCAGCAGTTTTATCCTGGGGGGGGAACTGTTTTTT.

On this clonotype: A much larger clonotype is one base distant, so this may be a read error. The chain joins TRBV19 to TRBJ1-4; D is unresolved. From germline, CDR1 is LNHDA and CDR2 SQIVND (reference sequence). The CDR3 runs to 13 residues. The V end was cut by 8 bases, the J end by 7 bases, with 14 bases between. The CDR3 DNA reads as TGTGCCAGTGCCGGAAGGCGGGGTGAAAAACTGTTTTTT. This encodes CASAGRRGEKLFF.

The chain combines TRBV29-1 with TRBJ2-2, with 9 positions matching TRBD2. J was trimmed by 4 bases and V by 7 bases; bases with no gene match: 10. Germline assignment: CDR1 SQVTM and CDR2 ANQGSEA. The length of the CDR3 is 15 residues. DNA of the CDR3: TGCAGCGCTGGGACTAGCTGGGGGGGCACCGGGGAGCTGTTTTTT. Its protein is CSAGTSWGGTGELFF.

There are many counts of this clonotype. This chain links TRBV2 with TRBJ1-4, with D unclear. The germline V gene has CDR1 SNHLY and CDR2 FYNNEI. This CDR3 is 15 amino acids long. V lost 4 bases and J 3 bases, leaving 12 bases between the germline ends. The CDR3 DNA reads TGTGCCAGCAGTGGGACCTCCATGGCTAATGAAAAACTGTTTTTT. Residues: CASSGTSMANEKLFF.

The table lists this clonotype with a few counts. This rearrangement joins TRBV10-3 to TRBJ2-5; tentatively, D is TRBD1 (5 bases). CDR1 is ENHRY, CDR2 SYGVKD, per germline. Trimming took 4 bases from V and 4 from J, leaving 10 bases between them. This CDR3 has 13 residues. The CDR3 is CAISGQSVETQYF. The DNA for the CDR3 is TGTGCCATCAGTGGACAGTCGGTAGAGACCCAGTACTTC.

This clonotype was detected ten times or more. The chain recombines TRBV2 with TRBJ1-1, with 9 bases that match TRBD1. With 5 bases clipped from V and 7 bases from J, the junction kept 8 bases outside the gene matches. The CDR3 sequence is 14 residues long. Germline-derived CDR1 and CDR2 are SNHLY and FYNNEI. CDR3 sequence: CASSTGTGTLEAFF. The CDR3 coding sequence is TGTGCCAGCAGTACCGGGACAGGGACCCTTGAAGCTTTCTTT.

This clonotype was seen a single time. This chain's CDR3 is CAISAEGGAYF. Here the CDR3 DNA reads TGTGCCATCAGTGCCGAGGGGGGCGCATACTTC. The chain combines TRBV10-3 with TRBJ2-5; D may be TRBD1 or TRBD2 (6 bases each). Germline loops: CDR1 ENHRY, CDR2 SYGVKD. The CDR3 has 11 amino acids. V lost 4 bases and J lost 14, with 14 bases in between.

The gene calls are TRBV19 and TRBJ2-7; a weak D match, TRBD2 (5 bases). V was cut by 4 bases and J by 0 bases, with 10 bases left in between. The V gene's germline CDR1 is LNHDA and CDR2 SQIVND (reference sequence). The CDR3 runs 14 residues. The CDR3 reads CASSTLGSSYEQYF. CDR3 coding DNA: TGTGCCAGTAGTACTCTGGGGAGCTCCTACGAGCAGTACTTC.

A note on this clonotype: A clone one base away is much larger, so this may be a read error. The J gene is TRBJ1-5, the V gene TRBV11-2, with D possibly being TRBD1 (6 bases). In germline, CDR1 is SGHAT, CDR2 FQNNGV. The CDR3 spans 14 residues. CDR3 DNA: TGTGCCGGCAGCTTAACGGGGGCACGGCAGCCCCAGCATTTT. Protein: CAGSLTGARQPQHF.

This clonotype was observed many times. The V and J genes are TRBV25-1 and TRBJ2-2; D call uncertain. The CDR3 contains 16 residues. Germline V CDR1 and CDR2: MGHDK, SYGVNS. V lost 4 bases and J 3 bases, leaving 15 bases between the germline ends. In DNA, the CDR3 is TGTGCCAGCAGTGCCCCGTCGTGGTATGACACCGGGGAGCTGTTTTTT. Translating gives CASSAPSWYDTGELFF.

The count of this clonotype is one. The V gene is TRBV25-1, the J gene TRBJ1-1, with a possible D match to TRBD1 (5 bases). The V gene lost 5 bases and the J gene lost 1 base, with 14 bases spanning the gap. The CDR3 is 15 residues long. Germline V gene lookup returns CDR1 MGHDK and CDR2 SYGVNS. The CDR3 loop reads CASSLTPTENTEAFF. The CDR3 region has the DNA TGTGCCAGCAGTTTAACCCCGACAGAGAACACTGAAGCTTTCTTT. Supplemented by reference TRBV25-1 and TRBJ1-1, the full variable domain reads EADIYQTPRYLVIGTGKKITLECSQTMGHDKMYWYQQDPGMELHLIHYSYGVNSTEKGDLSSESTVSRIRTEHFPLTLESARPSHTSQYLCASSLTPTENTEAFFGQGTRLTVV.

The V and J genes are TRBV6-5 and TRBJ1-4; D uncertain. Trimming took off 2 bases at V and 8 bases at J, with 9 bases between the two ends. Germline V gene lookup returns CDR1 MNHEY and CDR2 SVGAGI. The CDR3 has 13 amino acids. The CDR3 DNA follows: TGTGCCAGCAGTTACACGGTCAGGGAAAAACTGTTTTTT. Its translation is CASSYTVREKLFF.

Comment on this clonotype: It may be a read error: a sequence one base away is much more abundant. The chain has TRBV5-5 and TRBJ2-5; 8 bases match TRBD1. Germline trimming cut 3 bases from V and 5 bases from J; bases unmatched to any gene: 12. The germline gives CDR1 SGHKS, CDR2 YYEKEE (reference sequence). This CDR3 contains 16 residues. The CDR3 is CASSSTGTGPWETQYF. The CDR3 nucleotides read TGTGCCAGCAGCTCTACTGGGACAGGTCCTTGGGAGACCCAGTACTTC. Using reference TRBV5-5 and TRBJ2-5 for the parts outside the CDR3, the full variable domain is DAGVTQSPTHLIKTRGQQVTLRCSPISGHKSVSWYQQVLGQGPQFIFQYYEKEERGRGNFPDRFSARQFPNYSSELNVNALLLGDSALYLCASSSTGTGPWETQYFGPGTRLLVL.

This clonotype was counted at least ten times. The chain's CDR3 is CAISALNTGSETQYF. The DNA for the CDR3 is TGTGCCATCAGCGCTCTCAATACAGGGTCGGAGACCCAGTACTTC. The rearrangement joins TRBV10-3 to TRBJ2-5; possibly TRBD1 for D (6 bases). The CDR3 length is 15 residues. Between the trimmed V and J ends, which lost 6 bases and 5 bases, there was a span of 19 bases. From germline, CDR1 is ENHRY and CDR2 SYGVKD.

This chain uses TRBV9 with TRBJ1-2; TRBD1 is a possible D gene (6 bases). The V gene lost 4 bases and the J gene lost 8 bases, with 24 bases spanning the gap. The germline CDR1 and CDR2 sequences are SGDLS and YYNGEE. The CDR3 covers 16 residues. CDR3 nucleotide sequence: TGTGCCAGCAGCCGGCGCGCGGGGACTGGGGGCGAAGGCTACACCTTC. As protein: CASSRRAGTGGEGYTF.

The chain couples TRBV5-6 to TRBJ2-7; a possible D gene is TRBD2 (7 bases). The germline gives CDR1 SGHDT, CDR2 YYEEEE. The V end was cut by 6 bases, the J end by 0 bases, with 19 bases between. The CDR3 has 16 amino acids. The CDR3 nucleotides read TGTGCCAGCACCAGCACGGGGGGCCCTAGCTCCTACGAGCAGTACTTC. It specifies CASTSTGGPSSYEQYF.

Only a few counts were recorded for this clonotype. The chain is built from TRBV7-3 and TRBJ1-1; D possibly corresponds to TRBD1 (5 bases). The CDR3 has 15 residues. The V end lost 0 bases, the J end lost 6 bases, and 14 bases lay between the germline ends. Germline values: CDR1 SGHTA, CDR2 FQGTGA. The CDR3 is CASSLTPSRVAEAFF. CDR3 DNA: TGTGCCAGCAGCTTAACGCCTAGCAGGGTGGCTGAAGCTTTCTTT.

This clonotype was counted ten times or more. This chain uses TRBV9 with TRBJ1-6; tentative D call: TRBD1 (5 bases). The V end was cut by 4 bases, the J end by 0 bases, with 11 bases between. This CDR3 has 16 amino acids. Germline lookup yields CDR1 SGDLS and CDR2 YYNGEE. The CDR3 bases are TGTGCCAGCAGCCCACAGGAAAACTCCTATAATTCACCCCTCCACTTT. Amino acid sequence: CASSPQENSYNSPLHF. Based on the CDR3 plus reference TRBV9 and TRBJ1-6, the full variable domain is DSGVTQTPKHLITATGQRVTLRCSPRSGDLSVYWYQQSLDQGLQFLIQYYNGEERAKGNILERFSAQQFPDLHSELNLSSLELGDSALYFCASSPQENSYNSPLHFGNGTRLTVT.